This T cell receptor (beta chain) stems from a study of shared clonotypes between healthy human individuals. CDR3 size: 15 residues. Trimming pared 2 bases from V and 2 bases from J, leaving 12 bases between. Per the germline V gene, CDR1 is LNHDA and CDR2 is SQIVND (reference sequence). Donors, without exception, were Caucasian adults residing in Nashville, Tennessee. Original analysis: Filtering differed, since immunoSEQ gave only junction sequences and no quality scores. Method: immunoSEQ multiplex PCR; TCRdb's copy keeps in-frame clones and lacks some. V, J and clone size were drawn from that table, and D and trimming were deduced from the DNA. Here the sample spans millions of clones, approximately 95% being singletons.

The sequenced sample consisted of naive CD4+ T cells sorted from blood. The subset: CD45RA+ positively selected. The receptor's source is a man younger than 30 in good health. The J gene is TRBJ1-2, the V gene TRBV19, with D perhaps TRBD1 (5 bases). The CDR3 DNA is TGTGCCAGTAGTATATCCCCGGGGGGGAACTATGGCTACACCTTC. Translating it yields CASSISPGGNYGYTF.